The sequence of this T cell receptor beta chain was determined in a study of blood T cells in healthy people across ages. Concerning this clonotype: Antigen: not known.

The use of a sample-barcoded 5' primer and a J-beta primer mix characterized a second PCR of roughly 6 to 12 cycles. TCRdb independently ran MiXCR on the 5' RACE reads; one entry per CDR3 protein. Of 600,000 to 1,000,000 distinct CDR3 sequences listed, 25% were seen once; the top ten hold roughly 3.8%. Total RNA, at least 5 micrograms per sample, was extracted from PBMCs. Broader study findings: Diversity estimates from one million T cells were considered underestimates.

Germline V gene lookup returns CDR1 SGHTA and CDR2 FQGNSA. The CDR3 extends over 16 amino acids. J was trimmed by 2 bases and V by 1 base; bases with no gene match: 4. The same data also went into a second study, on T cells of mothers and their children.

The clonotype originates from a boy younger than 18 in good health. Material for sequencing was blood. The chain is built from TRBV7-2 and TRBJ2-5, with TRBD2 identical over 10 bases. CDR3 nucleotide sequence: TGTGCCAGCAGCTTAGGGTCTAGCGGGAGACAAGAGACCCAGTACTTC. It is translated as CASSLGSSGRQETQYF.